The T cell receptor (beta chain) described here comes from a study of OX40 agonist ivuxolimab in advanced cancers. In its sample, this clone was seen a few times. Antigen unknown. Sequenced by immunoSEQ multiplex PCR; TCRdb stores in-frame clones only, minus some. The sample has about 35,000 clones; over 60% are singletons. Study-level results: Some of the nonresponding patients also showed low levels of normalized T-cell clonal expansion. The 0.1-3.0 mg/kg partial responders had among the lowest clonal expansion. The antigen specificity of the peripheral T cells (those that were expanded) was not determined.

The CDR3 is 15 residues long. Germline CDR1 is SGHAT and CDR2 is FQNNGV. V lost 0 bases and J 4 bases, leaving 12 bases between the germline ends. Sequencing used CD4+ or CD8+ T cells sorted from blood, obtained in a trial of the OX40 agonist ivuxolimab. This sequence originates from an adult with an advanced solid tumor such as melanoma, head and neck, liver or kidney cancer. The chain couples TRBV11-2 to TRBJ1-2; D is undetermined. DNA for the CDR3: TGTGCCAGCAGCTTAGATGGATCCTCGGCCTATGGCTACACCTTC. Translation: CASSLDGSSAYGYTF.